This T cell receptor (beta chain) was sequenced for a study of high-grade serous ovarian cancer treatment subgroups. CDR1 MNHEY and CDR2 SVGAGI come from the germline V gene. This CDR3 is 14 amino acids long. Trimming cost V 6 bases and J 6 bases; bases outside gene matches: 8. Tumor samples were obtained before definitive surgery or chemotherapy. The repertoire was sequenced with immunoSEQ multiplex PCR; TCRdb's copy has only in-frame clones and lacks some. The table lists around 3,100 clones, 80% of them singletons. The sequenced material came from tumor tissue. This receptor was identified in a human donor with high-grade serous ovarian cancer. V and J are TRBV6-5 and TRBJ1-1; the match to TRBD1 covers 9 bases. Written as DNA, the CDR3 is TGTGCCAGCAGCGGGACAGGGATAGTCTCTGAAGCTTTCTTT. Translating gives CASSGTGIVSEAFF.